The clone carrying this T cell receptor (beta chain) has a single count. These data originate in a study of blood T cell repertoires in COVID-19. The overall study: Both acute and convalescent COVID-19 samples were obtained from the United States, Italy and Spain. PBMCs, B-cell-depleted T cells, or T cells were the source of the cDNA or gDNA that made up the material.

Germline CDR1 and CDR2: LNHNV and YYDKDF (reference sequence). The CDR3 extends over 16 amino acids. Between the trimmed V and J ends, which lost 1 base and 7 bases, there was a span of 14 bases. The Seattle patients, enrolled during active infection, were followed longitudinally. Sequenced by immunoSEQ multiplex PCR; TCRdb stores in-frame clones only, minus some. The table lists 250,000 to 350,000 clones, more than 65% of them singletons, with less than 20% in the top ten. The chain has TRBV15 and TRBJ1-6; D is possibly TRBD1 (6 bases). This sequence was found in a person between 65 and 79 years old with COVID-19, enrolled during active disease. The sample comprised peripheral blood. The CDR3 DNA is TGTGCCACCAGCAGAGGGAACAGGGTGGGGAATTCACCCCTCCACTTT. Translation gives CATSRGNRVGNSPLHF. Full variable domain (missing parts from reference TRBV15 and TRBJ1-6): DAMVIQNPRYQVTQFGKPVTLSCSQTLNHNVMYWYQQKSSQAPKLLFHYYDKDFNNEADTPDNFQSRRPNTSFCFLDIRSPGLGDTAMYLCATSRGNRVGNSPLHFGNGTRLTVT.